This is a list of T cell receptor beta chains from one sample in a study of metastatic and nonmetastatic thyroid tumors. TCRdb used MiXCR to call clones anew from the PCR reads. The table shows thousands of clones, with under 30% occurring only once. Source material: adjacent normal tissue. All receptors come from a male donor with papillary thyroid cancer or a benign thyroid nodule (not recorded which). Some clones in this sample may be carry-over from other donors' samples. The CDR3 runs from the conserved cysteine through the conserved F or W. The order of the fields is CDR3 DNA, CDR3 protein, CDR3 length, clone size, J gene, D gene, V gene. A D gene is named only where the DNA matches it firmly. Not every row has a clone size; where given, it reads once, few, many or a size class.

cdr3_nt: TGCGCCAGCAGCTTGGTTTCCGGGGACACTGAAGCTTTCTTT
cdr3_aa: CASSLVSGDTEAFF
cdr3_length: 14
clone_size: NA
j_call: TRBJ1-1
d_call: NA
v_call: TRBV5-1

cdr3_nt: TGTGCCAGCAGTCGCGATACGGGCAACTACAATGAGCAGTTCTTC
cdr3_aa: CASSRDTGNYNEQFF
cdr3_length: 15
clone_size: few
j_call: TRBJ2-1
d_call: NA
v_call: TRBV2

cdr3_nt: TGTGCCAGCAGCCCGGGACAGACCAGTGGTGATGGCTACACCTTC
cdr3_aa: CASSPGQTSGDGYTF
cdr3_length: 15
clone_size: many
j_call: TRBJ1-2
d_call: TRBD1
v_call: TRBV7-3

cdr3_nt: TGTGCCAGCAGCAGTGGGACAGACCATAATTCACCCCTCCACTTT
cdr3_aa: CASSSGTDHNSPLHF
cdr3_length: 15
clone_size: medium-sized
j_call: TRBJ1-6
d_call: TRBD1
v_call: TRBV5-8

cdr3_nt: TGTGCCAGCAGCTTGGTCGGTCAAAATTCACCCCTCCACTTT
cdr3_aa: CASSLVGQNSPLHF
cdr3_length: 14
clone_size: NA
j_call: TRBJ1-6
d_call: NA
v_call: TRBV7-8

cdr3_nt: TGTGCCAGCGGGCGCCTACATCAGTTGGATTCACCCCTCCACTTT
cdr3_aa: CASGRLHQLDSPLHF
cdr3_length: 15
clone_size: large
j_call: TRBJ1-6
d_call: NA
v_call: TRBV27

cdr3_nt: TGCGCCAGCAGTCCGACCGCCGGGGCCTTCCAAGAGACCCAGTACTTC
cdr3_aa: CASSPTAGAFQETQYF
cdr3_length: 16
clone_size: NA
j_call: TRBJ2-5
d_call: NA
v_call: TRBV4-1

cdr3_nt: TGTGCCAGCAGCCAGCACCGGGACAGACAAGAGACCCAGTACTTC
cdr3_aa: CASSQHRDRQETQYF
cdr3_length: 15
clone_size: NA
j_call: TRBJ2-5
d_call: TRBD1
v_call: TRBV3-1

cdr3_nt: TGCGCCAGCAGCCTGAGACAGGGGCAAGAGACCCAGTACTTC
cdr3_aa: CASSLRQGQETQYF
cdr3_length: 14
clone_size: NA
j_call: TRBJ2-5
d_call: TRBD1
v_call: TRBV5-1

cdr3_nt: TGTGCCAGCAACCCCGGGACTAGCGGCCTCAAAAACATTCAGTACTTC
cdr3_aa: CASNPGTSGLKNIQYF
cdr3_length: 16
clone_size: NA
j_call: TRBJ2-4
d_call: TRBD2
v_call: TRBV11-2

cdr3_nt: TGTGCCAGCACCGTAAGGCAGCCAACCTACGAGCAGTACTTC
cdr3_aa: CASTVRQPTYEQYF
cdr3_length: 14
clone_size: few
j_call: TRBJ2-7
d_call: NA
v_call: TRBV12-3/TRBV12-4

cdr3_nt: TGCAGTGCTAGTCAGCCCCACAGGGGGAATGTAAATGATGGCTACACCTTC
cdr3_aa: CSASQPHRGNVNDGYTF
cdr3_length: 17
clone_size: medium-sized
j_call: TRBJ1-2
d_call: TRBD1
v_call: TRBV20-1

cdr3_nt: TGTGCCAGCAGCTCCGATGCGGGAGGGGTAGAGACCCAGTACTTC
cdr3_aa: CASSSDAGGVETQYF
cdr3_length: 15
clone_size: many
j_call: TRBJ2-5
d_call: TRBD2
v_call: TRBV5-6

cdr3_nt: TGTGCCAGCAGTTTAAAGGGGGCGAAACATAATTCACCCCTCCACTTT
cdr3_aa: CASSLKGAKHNSPLHF
cdr3_length: 16
clone_size: many
j_call: TRBJ1-6
d_call: TRBD1
v_call: TRBV27

cdr3_nt: TGTGCCATCAGCCCTCTTAGCGGATCGAACACCGGGGAGCTGTTTTTT
cdr3_aa: CAISPLSGSNTGELFF
cdr3_length: 16
clone_size: large
j_call: TRBJ2-2
d_call: NA
v_call: TRBV10-3

cdr3_nt: TGTGCCAGCAGCGGTGGCTCGGGCGTTGATACGCAGTATTTT
cdr3_aa: CASSGGSGVDTQYF
cdr3_length: 14
clone_size: many
j_call: TRBJ2-3
d_call: NA
v_call: TRBV9

cdr3_nt: TGTGCCAGCAGTCTAACGAGCGGGAGGCTTCTCTACGAGCAGTACTTC
cdr3_aa: CASSLTSGRLLYEQYF
cdr3_length: 16
clone_size: NA
j_call: TRBJ2-7
d_call: TRBD2
v_call: TRBV11-2

cdr3_nt: TGCGCCAGCAGTTTGTCGGCCTCTAACTATGGCTACACCTTC
cdr3_aa: CASSLSASNYGYTF
cdr3_length: 14
clone_size: few
j_call: TRBJ1-2
d_call: NA
v_call: TRBV5-1

cdr3_nt: TGTGCCAGCAGCGTTGGGGACAGCCTCACAGATACGCAGTATTTT
cdr3_aa: CASSVGDSLTDTQYF
cdr3_length: 15
clone_size: few
j_call: TRBJ2-3
d_call: TRBD1
v_call: TRBV9

cdr3_nt: TGTGCCAGCCCTGGGACTAGCGGCAACCCCTACAATGAGCAGTTCTTC
cdr3_aa: CASPGTSGNPYNEQFF
cdr3_length: 16
clone_size: NA
j_call: TRBJ2-1
d_call: TRBD2
v_call: TRBV11-2

cdr3_nt: TGTGCCAGCAGTTTTTACCCAGGGGGTAATAATGAGCAGTTCTTC
cdr3_aa: CASSFYPGGNNEQFF
cdr3_length: 15
clone_size: few
j_call: TRBJ2-1
d_call: TRBD1
v_call: TRBV12-3/TRBV12-4

cdr3_nt: TGTGCCAGCAGTGAATCCACAGGGAATCGCGGTGAAGCTTTCTTT
cdr3_aa: CASSESTGNRGEAFF
cdr3_length: 15
clone_size: NA
j_call: TRBJ1-1
d_call: NA
v_call: TRBV6-4

cdr3_nt: TGTGCCAGCAGTTCTACGGGACTAGCGGAGAAGCAGTTCTTC
cdr3_aa: CASSSTGLAEKQFF
cdr3_length: 14
clone_size: few
j_call: TRBJ2-1
d_call: TRBD2
v_call: TRBV6-5

cdr3_nt: TGTGCCAGCAGCACTGGACAAACTGGAAACACCATATATTTT
cdr3_aa: CASSTGQTGNTIYF
cdr3_length: 14
clone_size: many
j_call: TRBJ1-3
d_call: NA
v_call: TRBV7-9

cdr3_nt: TGTGCCAGTAGGGGGCCGGGACGGCTTACTTCACCCCTCCACTTT
cdr3_aa: CASRGPGRLTSPLHF
cdr3_length: 15
clone_size: few
j_call: TRBJ1-6
d_call: TRBD1
v_call: TRBV27

cdr3_nt: TGTGCCAGCAGAGCCTGGGACTCGCACAATGAGCAGTTCTTC
cdr3_aa: CASRAWDSHNEQFF
cdr3_length: 14
clone_size: NA
j_call: TRBJ2-1
d_call: NA
v_call: TRBV2

cdr3_nt: TGCGCCAGCAGACCGGACAGCTACTACGAGCAGTACTTC
cdr3_aa: CASRPDSYYEQYF
cdr3_length: 13
clone_size: NA
j_call: TRBJ2-7
d_call: NA
v_call: TRBV5-1

cdr3_nt: TGCAGTGCTTCGGACACCCGGGGGAACTATGGCTACACCTTC
cdr3_aa: CSASDTRGNYGYTF
cdr3_length: 14
clone_size: NA
j_call: TRBJ1-2
d_call: NA
v_call: TRBV20-1

cdr3_nt: TGTTCCTGGAGCCACAATGAAAAACTGTTTTTT
cdr3_aa: CSWSHNEKLFF
cdr3_length: 11
clone_size: once
j_call: TRBJ1-4
d_call: NA
v_call: TRBV30

cdr3_nt: TGTGCCAGTAGCTCCACCGGTTCCGCTCCCCAAGGCTACACCTTC
cdr3_aa: CASSSTGSAPQGYTF
cdr3_length: 15
clone_size: NA
j_call: TRBJ1-2
d_call: NA
v_call: TRBV5-4

cdr3_nt: TGTGCCAGCAGCTCCCGGATGACACTTACTGATCAATCACCCCTCCTCTTT
cdr3_aa: CASSSRMTLTDQSPLLF
cdr3_length: 17
clone_size: NA
j_call: TRBJ1-6
d_call: NA
v_call: TRBV6-1

cdr3_nt: TGTGCCAGCAGTTACTCTTGGACGGTAAACACTGAAGCTTTCTTT
cdr3_aa: CASSYSWTVNTEAFF
cdr3_length: 15
clone_size: medium-sized
j_call: TRBJ1-1
d_call: NA
v_call: TRBV6-5

cdr3_nt: TGTGCCAGCAGTTTCCCGGAAAGGAAAAACTATGGCTACACCTTC
cdr3_aa: CASSFPERKNYGYTF
cdr3_length: 15
clone_size: NA
j_call: TRBJ1-2
d_call: NA
v_call: TRBV28

cdr3_nt: TGTGCCTGGACAGGACTAGCGGGAGACAAAGGGCCACCAGATACGCAGTATTTT
cdr3_aa: CAWTGLAGDKGPPDTQYF
cdr3_length: 18
clone_size: many
j_call: TRBJ2-3
d_call: TRBD2
v_call: TRBV30

cdr3_nt: TGTGCCACCAGTGATGGACAGGGGGGGGTCACAGATACGCAGTATTTT
cdr3_aa: CATSDGQGGVTDTQYF
cdr3_length: 16
clone_size: few
j_call: TRBJ2-3
d_call: TRBD1
v_call: TRBV24-1

cdr3_nt: TGCAGTGCCCCCACCACCGTGACTGAAGCTTTCTTT
cdr3_aa: CSAPTTVTEAFF
cdr3_length: 12
clone_size: NA
j_call: TRBJ1-1
d_call: NA
v_call: TRBV20-1

cdr3_nt: TGTGCCAGCAGCTTAGAAGGGGGAAGACATGGCTACACCTTC
cdr3_aa: CASSLEGGRHGYTF
cdr3_length: 14
clone_size: NA
j_call: TRBJ1-2
d_call: NA
v_call: TRBV11-2

cdr3_nt: TGTGCCAGCAGCTCAGGACTAGCGGCCAACACGCCATACAATGAGCAGTTCTTC
cdr3_aa: CASSSGLAANTPYNEQFF
cdr3_length: 18
clone_size: NA
j_call: TRBJ2-1
d_call: TRBD2
v_call: TRBV7-6

cdr3_nt: TGCAGTGCTAGAGGGACTAGCGGGTATTACGAGCAGTACTTC
cdr3_aa: CSARGTSGYYEQYF
cdr3_length: 14
clone_size: NA
j_call: TRBJ2-7
d_call: TRBD2
v_call: TRBV20-1

cdr3_nt: TGTGCCACCCAAACTAAAGCCTACGAGCAGTACTTC
cdr3_aa: CATQTKAYEQYF
cdr3_length: 12
clone_size: few
j_call: TRBJ2-7
d_call: NA
v_call: TRBV10-3

cdr3_nt: TGCAGTTCACGCAGGGCTGCTTCTGTTATGAACACTGAAGCTTTCTTT
cdr3_aa: CSSRRAASVMNTEAFF
cdr3_length: 16
clone_size: NA
j_call: TRBJ1-1
d_call: NA
v_call: TRBV20-1

cdr3_nt: TGTGCCAGTGGGTCTTGGGGGGAGCTGTTTTTT
cdr3_aa: CASGSWGELFF
cdr3_length: 11
clone_size: few
j_call: TRBJ2-2
d_call: NA
v_call: TRBV6-1

cdr3_nt: TGTGCCAACAGCTTAGAACTAGCGGGCCCCTACAATGAGCAGTTCTTC
cdr3_aa: CANSLELAGPYNEQFF
cdr3_length: 16
clone_size: once
j_call: TRBJ2-1
d_call: TRBD2
v_call: TRBV11-2

cdr3_nt: TGTGCCAGCAGCTTAAAAACCTCTGGGGCCAACGTCCTGACTTTC
cdr3_aa: CASSLKTSGANVLTF
cdr3_length: 15
clone_size: medium-sized
j_call: TRBJ2-6
d_call: NA
v_call: TRBV7-9

cdr3_nt: TGTGCCAGCGGACTAGCCCTAACGAACACCGGGGAGCTGTTTTTT
cdr3_aa: CASGLALTNTGELFF
cdr3_length: 15
clone_size: medium-sized
j_call: TRBJ2-2
d_call: TRBD2
v_call: TRBV6-1

cdr3_nt: TGTGCCAGCAGGGAGAGCCGGGACAGGGGCTACGAGCAGTACTTC
cdr3_aa: CASRESRDRGYEQYF
cdr3_length: 15
clone_size: few
j_call: TRBJ2-7
d_call: TRBD1
v_call: TRBV28

cdr3_nt: TGTGCCAGCAGCTTTTTACAGGGGCCGTCCTACGAGCAGTACTTC
cdr3_aa: CASSFLQGPSYEQYF
cdr3_length: 15
clone_size: few
j_call: TRBJ2-7
d_call: TRBD1
v_call: TRBV11-2

cdr3_nt: TGTGCCAGCAGCCCCCACCGACCGGACGAAGCTTTCTTT
cdr3_aa: CASSPHRPDEAFF
cdr3_length: 13
clone_size: NA
j_call: TRBJ1-1
d_call: NA
v_call: TRBV7-8

cdr3_nt: TGTGCCAGCATCCCAGACTACGGGAGCCGAGAGACCCAGTACTTC
cdr3_aa: CASIPDYGSRETQYF
cdr3_length: 15
clone_size: medium-sized
j_call: TRBJ2-5
d_call: NA
v_call: TRBV25-1

cdr3_nt: TGCAGTGCTTGGGGTGGGGGGAACACTGAAGCTTTCTTT
cdr3_aa: CSAWGGGNTEAFF
cdr3_length: 13
clone_size: NA
j_call: TRBJ1-1
d_call: NA
v_call: TRBV20-1